Sequencing of this T cell receptor beta chain was carried out in a study of HIV-infected patients and healthy controls (TCRdb year 2014). About the study as a whole: CD4 counts rose modestly but significantly in about 90% of the 16 patients after three months of therapy, yet stayed below normal ranges. CD8 counts did not change consistently during early therapy, while the CD4:CD8 ratio increased slightly. An undetectable viral load was attained by 11 of 16 patients by the second bleed and by all patients after a further year of therapy. Overall T-cell lymphocytopenia was not observed in the patients, and no significant difference from controls was found in total CDR3 counts per chain. The question the study tested was whether immune perturbation and reconstitution could be captured by deep TCR repertoire sequencing of small blood samples from HIV patients.

CDR1 and CDR2 are drawn from the germline V gene (reference sequence): SEHNR, FQNEAQ. A distance of 10 bases separates the germline ends of V and J, which lose 4 bases and 1 base respectively. From cysteine to phenylalanine, the CDR3 is 14 amino acids long. Only CDR3 DNA is held: 42 bases, read in frame from base 1. Whole blood was used without cell fractionation, so the repertoire reflected all unsorted peripheral T cells. An approximately 2.6 ml sample of peripheral blood was drawn into Tempus tubes for RNA extraction. The first sixteen eligible patients were processed from the enrolled HIV-infected adults, who had not yet received antiretroviral therapy and were about to begin treatment. Patients were deemed ineligible for enrollment if they had febrile or AIDS-related illness, tumors, hepatitis B or C coinfection, immunomodulatory therapy, recent vaccination or treatment interruptions. Residual genomic DNA was removed with the TURBO-DNase kit and globin mRNA was depleted with GLOBINclear. Pretreatment blood from HIV-infected patients was collected just before antiretroviral therapy was started.

SuperScript III was used to reverse transcribe 500 ng RNA with primers targeting the alpha and beta constant regions. Separate libraries for the alpha and beta chains were generated through chain-specific third strand synthesis that incorporated multiplexing indices. In the protocol, all rearrangements within a chain were amplified with a single primer pair so that primer bias was avoided, and molecular barcodes were added to each cDNA molecule. The SP2 sequencing primer site and a random hexamer were carried on a 5' RACE adapter, to which purified cDNA was joined by T4 RNA Ligase 1. Second strand synthesis was performed with Phusion polymerase and primed from the SP2 site, and slow temperature ramps were applied to favor optimal annealing. Joined together, two random hexamer sequences that had both been added before amplification formed the 12-nucleotide barcode of each molecule. A short first PCR added P5 and P7 adapter elements plus a second index, followed by an approximately 21-cycle amplification PCR with P5s and P7 primers. In total the libraries went through 27 PCR cycles, after which the libraries were quantified on a Qubit, sized on a Bioanalyzer, and diluted to roughly 4.2 nM. The normalized libraries were sequenced on an Illumina MiSeq using 2 x 250 paired-end kits. Reverse transcription reactions underwent purification over MinElute columns, with elution into roughly 9.8 ul Tris-Cl. A 1:1 ratio of AMPure XP beads was used to clean the adapter ligations after they had run for about 23 hours at 16 degrees C. As for the authors' bioinformatics: Demultiplexed FASTQ files were processed with a modified Decombinator by which V, J, insert and barcode information was output. Sequences that shared a barcode but differed from the dominant sequence were discarded as errors, and original cDNA molecules were estimated by counting barcodes clustered at Levenshtein distance 3. For downstream analyses, the R packages ineq, vegan, igraph and RCytoscape were used, along with IMGT nomenclature and CDR3 definitions. V gene usage was calculated across distinct sequences, with every TCR tallied a single time to avoid skew from clonal expansion. Similarity networks connected unique CDR3 amino acid sequences within a donor whenever two sequences differed by a single Levenshtein edit. In the repertoires, a search was made for a compiled set of published HIV-specific CDR3s (about 97 alpha, approximately 700 beta) and CMV-specific CDR3s (approximately 13 alpha, approximately 250 beta). Random subsampling to size-matched repertoires showed patients' decreased diversity was not caused by their lower sequence numbers. Through fastp at Q25 and MiXCR, TCRdb rebuilt clones from the public reads, retaining in-frame beta chains. One record per CDR3 amino acid sequence lists the most common genes and DNA. The V and J calls, along with clone size, are taken from TCRdb and not from the paper's own processing. This sample lists about 7,800 distinct CDR3 sequences; 5% to 6.5% were detected once. Approximately 22% of the sample comes from the top ten.

On the study overall, not on this receptor specifically: Differing numbers of distinct sequences in patients and controls hindered comparison, and size-matching assigned excessive weight to rare events in the HIV-infected data. Healthy control repertoires showed roughly threefold more distinct CDR3s and higher Shannon diversity than untreated HIV+ repertoires. MAIT cell alpha-chain CDR3s were found at high frequency in healthy controls but were severely depleted in HIV+ repertoires. HLA typing of donors was not performed in the study. Processing was restricted to sixteen HIV-infected individuals, which the authors judged to be a major constraint on the generalizability of the findings. More CDR3s were shared between individuals among healthy controls than among HIV+ patients, as measured by Jaccard index and by the count of highly shared sequences. Using whole blood restricted sequencing depth and prevented separating the dynamics of distinct T-cell subpopulations. Significantly different mean usage between HIV-infected patients and controls was observed for eight alpha and eight beta V genes. The pairing of alpha and beta chains was not determined in the samples. The study cohorts differed slightly in age and sex profile, but those differences did not account for the observed differences in diversity. HIV-associated CDR3s exhibited a significant reduction in frequency during therapy, whereas CMV-associated CDR3s exhibited no significant change, although the majority increased in frequency. The apparent post-therapy recovery of the Gini index in HIV-infected patients was not reproduced in size-matched repertoire data. Oligoclonality may be reflected in the significantly higher mean Gini indices of HIV-infected repertoires compared with controls.

This clonotype was recorded many times. It lacks a known antigen. No base quality values were provided; no much bigger clone lies one nucleotide off. Source: blood, taken before antiretroviral therapy. The receptor was isolated from an adult with HIV infection. The chain uses TRBV7-9 and TRBJ1-1, with the D gene too uncertain to name. In nucleotides, the sequence is TGTGCCAGCAGCTCTGAGACGAAGAACACTGAAGCTTTCTTT. This is translated as CASSSETKNTEAFF.